These T cell receptor beta chains were read from a single sample in a study of PD-L1 blockade in urothelial cancer. Some clones are missing from TCRdb's copy, which holds only in-frame ones; the method was immunoSEQ multiplex PCR. The sample contains around 120,000 clones, about 89% of which appear only once. This specimen was PBMCs, taken around atezolizumab (anti-PD-L1) treatment. The receptors were gathered from a man aged 60-69 years with urothelial cancer. Each CDR3 is given with its conserved first and last residue. D genes are given only for firm matches. Clone sizes are given selectively: once, few, many, or a class where the clone is expanded.

j_gene: TRBJ2-3; abundance: once; d_gene: TRBD2; v_gene: TRBV19; CDR3nt: TGTGCCAGTAGTTCAGGGCGCGGGGGGTGGGATACGCAGTATTTT; CDR3aa: CASSSGRGGWDTQYF
j_gene: TRBJ1-4; abundance: .; d_gene: .; v_gene: TRBV6-6; CDR3nt: TGTGCCAGCCAGGGGAATGAAAAACTGTTTTTT; CDR3aa: CASQGNEKLFF
j_gene: TRBJ2-3; abundance: .; d_gene: TRBD1; v_gene: TRBV10-2; CDR3nt: TGCGCCAGCAGAGATAGCGCCGGGACAGGGGGTCGGTTT; CDR3aa: CASRDSAGTGGRF
j_gene: TRBJ1-1; abundance: .; d_gene: .; v_gene: TRBV7-9; CDR3nt: TGTGCCAGCAGCTTAGGGCGGGGGGCGAACACTGAAGCTTTCTTT; CDR3aa: CASSLGRGANTEAFF
j_gene: TRBJ2-7; abundance: .; d_gene: TRBD1; v_gene: TRBV7-6; CDR3nt: TGTGCCAGCAGCTTCTCCCCGGGGACAGGGGGATCCTACGAGCAGTACTTC; CDR3aa: CASSFSPGTGGSYEQYF
j_gene: TRBJ1-6; abundance: .; d_gene: .; v_gene: TRBV7-2; CDR3nt: TGTGCCAGCAGCTTAAAGCCCGGACCCCTCCACTTT; CDR3aa: CASSLKPGPLHF
j_gene: TRBJ1-1; abundance: .; d_gene: .; v_gene: TRBV28; CDR3nt: TGTGCCAGCTCTAGGGGAAGGTGGAACACTGAAGCTTTCTTT; CDR3aa: CASSRGRWNTEAFF
j_gene: TRBJ1-6; abundance: .; d_gene: TRBD1; v_gene: TRBV5-5; CDR3nt: TGTGCCAGCAGCATAAACACAGGGGGGAATAATTCACCCCTCCACTTT; CDR3aa: CASSINTGGNNSPLHF
j_gene: TRBJ2-1; abundance: .; d_gene: .; v_gene: TRBV18; CDR3nt: TGTGCCAGTTACAACTCAGGGGACCCCTACAATGAGCAGTTCTTC; CDR3aa: CASYNSGDPYNEQFF
j_gene: TRBJ1-6; abundance: .; d_gene: .; v_gene: TRBV5-8; CDR3nt: TGTGCCAGCAGGGGGCCCGTTAATTCACCCCTCCACTTT; CDR3aa: CASRGPVNSPLHF
j_gene: TRBJ2-7; abundance: .; d_gene: .; v_gene: TRBV18; CDR3nt: TGTGCCAGCTCACCAGGGGCCCGTCCCTACGAGCAGTACTTC; CDR3aa: CASSPGARPYEQYF
j_gene: TRBJ1-5; abundance: .; d_gene: TRBD1; v_gene: TRBV19; CDR3nt: TGTGCCAGTAGTATCTTGGCGGGACAGGGATACCAGCCCCAGCATTTT; CDR3aa: CASSILAGQGYQPQHF
j_gene: TRBJ2-1; abundance: .; d_gene: .; v_gene: TRBV13; CDR3nt: TGTGCCAGCAGCTTAAAGGGGTCCGTGGGCAATGAGCAGTTCTTC; CDR3aa: CASSLKGSVGNEQFF
j_gene: TRBJ2-1; abundance: .; d_gene: .; v_gene: TRBV5-5; CDR3nt: TGTGCCAGCAGCGTCCGGGGGACCGACAATGAGCAGTTCTTC; CDR3aa: CASSVRGTDNEQFF
j_gene: TRBJ1-3; abundance: .; d_gene: .; v_gene: TRBV6-5; CDR3nt: TGTGCCAGCAGTTACTCTTACCGTGAACAAAACACCATATATTTT; CDR3aa: CASSYSYREQNTIYF
j_gene: TRBJ1-2; abundance: .; d_gene: .; v_gene: TRBV18; CDR3nt: TGTGCCAGCTCGCCACTGCAGGGTGAGGGCTACACCTTC; CDR3aa: CASSPLQGEGYTF
j_gene: TRBJ2-3; abundance: .; d_gene: .; v_gene: TRBV9; CDR3nt: TGTGCCAGCAGCGGACTTTTTGGCACAGATACGCAGTATTTT; CDR3aa: CASSGLFGTDTQYF
j_gene: TRBJ2-5; abundance: .; d_gene: TRBD1; v_gene: TRBV29-1; CDR3nt: TGCAGCGTGACAACAACAGGGGGCGAGGAGACCCAGTACTTC; CDR3aa: CSVTTTGGEETQYF
j_gene: TRBJ1-6; abundance: .; d_gene: .; v_gene: TRBV9; CDR3nt: TGTGCCAGCAGCGTAGGACAGCGGACAGATTATAATTCACCCCTCCACTTT; CDR3aa: CASSVGQRTDYNSPLHF
j_gene: TRBJ2-6; abundance: .; d_gene: TRBD1; v_gene: TRBV10-3; CDR3nt: TGTGCCGCCGGACAGGGGGCTGGTGGGGCCAACGTCCTGACTTTC; CDR3aa: CAAGQGAGGANVLTF
j_gene: TRBJ1-5; abundance: .; d_gene: .; v_gene: TRBV7-2; CDR3nt: TGTGCCAGCAGCTTGAGGGGCAATCAGCCCCAGCATTTT; CDR3aa: CASSLRGNQPQHF
j_gene: TRBJ2-1; abundance: .; d_gene: .; v_gene: TRBV6-5; CDR3nt: TGTGCCAGCAGCCTAGCAGTTTTCTACAATGAGCAGTTCTTC; CDR3aa: CASSLAVFYNEQFF
j_gene: TRBJ2-1; abundance: .; d_gene: TRBD1; v_gene: TRBV4-1; CDR3nt: TGCGCCAGCAGCCAATTGGACAGGGGCTCCTACAATGAGCAGTTCTTC; CDR3aa: CASSQLDRGSYNEQFF
j_gene: TRBJ2-6; abundance: .; d_gene: .; v_gene: TRBV5-5; CDR3nt: TGTGCCAGCAGCTCCTCCCCTGGGGCCAACGTCCTGACTTTC; CDR3aa: CASSSSPGANVLTF
j_gene: TRBJ2-7; abundance: .; d_gene: TRBD1; v_gene: TRBV4-1; CDR3nt: TGCGCCAGCAGCCTCGTGGGACAGGGCGGGGACGAGCAGTACTTC; CDR3aa: CASSLVGQGGDEQYF
j_gene: TRBJ2-7; abundance: .; d_gene: .; v_gene: TRBV27; CDR3nt: TGTGCCAGCAGTTTATCTGCGGGCGAGCAGTACTTC; CDR3aa: CASSLSAGEQYF
j_gene: TRBJ2-1; abundance: .; d_gene: .; v_gene: TRBV5-1; CDR3nt: TGCGCCAGCAGCCCGGGGGTCCACAATGAGCAGTTCTTC; CDR3aa: CASSPGVHNEQFF
j_gene: TRBJ2-7; abundance: .; d_gene: TRBD2; v_gene: TRBV19; CDR3nt: TGTGCCAGTAGTCTGAGTATGGCTAGCGGTTCCTACGAGCAGTACTTC; CDR3aa: CASSLSMASGSYEQYF
j_gene: TRBJ2-5; abundance: .; d_gene: .; v_gene: TRBV18; CDR3nt: TGTGCCAGCTCACCTCAGGAGGGGCGAGAGACCCAGTACTTC; CDR3aa: CASSPQEGRETQYF
j_gene: TRBJ1-6; abundance: .; d_gene: .; v_gene: TRBV6-4; CDR3nt: TGTGCCAGCAGTGACGAGTGGTCCTATAATTCACCCCTCCACTTT; CDR3aa: CASSDEWSYNSPLHF
j_gene: TRBJ2-3; abundance: .; d_gene: .; v_gene: TRBV19; CDR3nt: TGTGCCAGTAGCGTCGTAGATACGCAGTATTTT; CDR3aa: CASSVVDTQYF
j_gene: TRBJ2-7; abundance: .; d_gene: .; v_gene: TRBV29-1; CDR3nt: TGCAGCGTTGAAGTGCCTACTACAACCTACGAGCAGTACTTC; CDR3aa: CSVEVPTTTYEQYF
j_gene: TRBJ2-5; abundance: .; d_gene: .; v_gene: TRBV7-2; CDR3nt: TGTGCCAGCAGCTTAGGAGCCTCACAAGAGACCCAGTACTTC; CDR3aa: CASSLGASQETQYF